One and the same sample provided the 10 T cell receptor beta chains below, sequenced in a study of regulatory T cells in long-lasting Graves disease. Arm-PCR of CDR3 regions with iRepertoire HTBI primers generated TCR beta libraries. TCRdb called the multiplex PCR reads again in MiXCR, with one record for every CDR3 protein. This sample yields around 460,000 distinct CDR3 sequences, of which approximately 23% are seen a single time; 13% belongs to the top ten. The sample's time point: persistent/refractory GD, antithyroid drugs over 5 years with positive TRAb. The authors made the TCR library using RNA they extracted from PBMCs. The sample was peripheral blood mononuclear cells (PBMCs), taken when the disease was refractory, from a patient treated with antithyroid drugs. The source is a female donor with Graves disease.

CDR3 DNA sequence: TGTGCTAGTGGTTTGGTGGTGCTGGCTAGCGGGACTTACGAGCAGTACTTC. Translation: CASGLVVLASGTYEQYF. The chain is built from TRBV12-5 and TRBJ2-7; 9 bases match TRBD2. V was clipped by 0 bases and J by 4 bases; unmatched bases: 10. CDR3 length: 17 amino acids. Germline V gene data show CDR1 as LGHNT and CDR2 as FRNRAP.

This clonotype has just a few counts. The chain is built from TRBV7-2 and TRBJ2-1, with 10 bases aligning to TRBD1. CDR1 and CDR2 from the germline V gene are SGHTA and FQGNSA. The CDR3 runs 16 residues. With 3 bases clipped from V and 3 bases from J, the junction kept 5 bases outside the gene matches. The CDR3 DNA sequence: TGTGCCAGCAGCTTTAGGGGACAGGGGAGCTACAATGAGCAGTTCTTC. This sequence encodes CASSFRGQGSYNEQFF.

At least ten counts were recorded for this clonotype. V is TRBV11-1 and J is TRBJ1-1; D gene ambiguous. Germline values: CDR1 SGHAT, CDR2 FQDESV (reference sequence). Trimming removed 1 base at V and 7 bases at J, with 7 bases between. CDR3 length: 12 amino acids. In DNA form, the CDR3 reads TGTGCCAGCAGCTTAGTCGGGATTGAAGCTTTCTTT. It codes for CASSLVGIEAFF.

This clonotype was recorded a few times. The chain recombines TRBV5-4 with TRBJ1-1; D possibly corresponds to TRBD1 (5 bases). Trimming took 0 bases from V and 1 from J, leaving 10 bases between them. CDR3 length: 15 residues. Germline CDR1 SGHNT, CDR2 YYREEE (reference sequence). The chain's CDR3 is CASSLDQGWNTEAFF. For the CDR3, the DNA is TGTGCCAGCAGCTTGGATCAGGGATGGAACACTGAAGCTTTCTTT.

This chain joins TRBV27 and TRBJ2-5; D is perhaps TRBD1 or TRBD2 (6 bases each). The end of the DNA is better explained by TRBJ2-1, so the J call may be wrong. The CDR3 sequence is 12 residues long. The germline V gene encodes CDR1 MNHEY and CDR2 SMNVEV (reference sequence). This CDR3 reads CASSIDGGEQFF. The CDR3, as DNA: TGTGCCAGCAGCATTGACGGGGGCGAGCAGTTCTTC.

As for this clonotype: A much more abundant neighbour one base away suggests this may be a read error. The CDR3 does not close with the conserved phenylalanine or tryptophan, likely indicating a read error. The chain carries TRBV3-1 and TRBJ1-2, with D uncertain. There are 15 residues in the CDR3. V dropped 3 bases and J dropped 7 bases, with 18 bases sitting between them. Germline CDR1 and CDR2: LGHDT and YNNKEL (reference sequence). This chain's CDR3 is CASSQGGISSSGYTS. In DNA form, the CDR3 reads TGTGCCAGCAGCCAGGGAGGGATTTCTTCGTCTGGCTACACCTCC.

This clonotype was recorded at least ten times. The rearrangement links TRBV6-1 to TRBJ1-2; D gene uncertain. The length of the CDR3 is 13 residues. The V end lost 7 bases, the J end lost 2 bases, and 11 bases lay between the germline ends. CDR1 and CDR2 (germline): MNHNS, SASEGT. The CDR3 DNA sequence: TGTGCCAGCACCGGACCTCCCAACTATGGCTACACCTTC. It specifies CASTGPPNYGYTF.

The sample holds many counts of this clonotype. The rearrangement links TRBV2 to TRBJ2-5, with 9 bases lining up with TRBD1. This CDR3 contains 14 residues. V was pared by 3 bases and J by 3 bases, with 2 bases of the junction left unmatched. The germline V gene has CDR1 SNHLY and CDR2 FYNNEI. The CDR3 spells CASSDGTGKETQYF. The CDR3 DNA is TGTGCCAGCAGTGATGGGACAGGGAAAGAGACCCAGTACTTC.

The chain employs TRBV20-1 and TRBJ2-7; 11 bases align to TRBD1. The CDR3 length is 18 residues. Germline V gene sequence: CDR1 DFQATT, CDR2 SNEGSKA (reference sequence). The trim removed 3 bases at V and 3 bases at J, leaving 16 bases unmatched. The chain's CDR3 is CSARAGQGEYGAFYEQYF. DNA of the CDR3: TGCAGTGCTAGGGCGGGACAGGGGGAGTACGGGGCTTTCTACGAGCAGTACTTC.

The sample holds a few counts of this clonotype. V usage is TRBV7-2 and J usage is TRBJ1-3; TRBD1 matches at 9 bases. CDR1 and CDR2 from the germline V gene are SGHTA and FQGNSA. The CDR3 loop spans 16 amino acids. The V and J ends lost 1 base and 2 bases, in that order; junction bases with no gene match: 3. The CDR3 bases are TGTGCCAGCAGCTTAGGAACAGGGGGCGCTGGAAACACCATATATTTT. Amino acid sequence: CASSLGTGGAGNTIYF.